Sequencing of this T cell receptor beta chain was carried out in a study of shared clonotypes between healthy human individuals. Naive CD8 populations comprised CD45RO-negative cells positively selected for CCR7, excluding terminally differentiated effector memory CD45RA+ cells. To note about this clone: Its antigen is unidentified.

Study conclusions and caveats: Shared clonotypes across all four donors exceeded non-shared ones in generation probability.

Profiled with immunoSEQ multiplex PCR; TCRdb holds only in-frame clones, not every one. The sample consists of around 620,000 clones, 85% to 95% of them appearing once. The V and J ends lost 1 base and 8 bases respectively, with 8 bases between them. The CDR3 covers 11 residues. The germline V gene encodes CDR1 DFQATT and CDR2 SNEGSKA (reference sequence). The TCR was taken from a woman aged 30 to 39 in good health. The gene calls are TRBV20-1 and TRBJ1-2, with D unclear. The sequenced sample was naive CD8+ T cells sorted from blood. In DNA form, the CDR3 reads TGCAGTGCTAGAGTGGTCCAGGGCTACACCTTC. The encoded protein is CSARVVQGYTF.